This passage covers 20 T cell receptor beta chains from one sample sequenced in a study of T-cell memory formation after mild COVID-19. TCRdb re-derived calls from the 5' RACE reads in MiXCR, one entry per CDR3 protein. The data contain approximately 560,000 distinct CDR3 sequences, around 16% of them singletons. Sequencing input: PBMCs or a T cell subset sorted from them (not recorded which). These receptor sequences come from an adult woman who had mild COVID-19 (a few samples of this study predate the infection). Cell type and time point are not known.

The rearrangement uses TRBV7-2 and TRBJ2-3; D gene uncertain. This CDR3 has 14 residues. Between the trimmed V and J ends, which lost 1 base and 4 bases, there was a span of 9 bases. Germline lookup yields CDR1 SGHTA and CDR2 FQGNSA. CDR3 region: CASSLDSVADTQYF. CDR3 sequence (DNA): TGTGCCAGCAGCTTAGATTCAGTCGCAGATACGCAGTATTTT.

Only a few counts were recorded for this clonotype. The J gene is TRBJ2-7, the V gene TRBV2; unclear D gene. CDR1 is SNHLY, CDR2 FYNNEI, per germline. This CDR3 comprises 14 residues. The V and J ends lost 6 bases and 3 bases respectively, with 15 bases between them. The CDR3 DNA reads as TGTGCCAGCAGGGACCCGACACGAAACTACGAGCAGTACTTC. It translates to CASRDPTRNYEQYF.

This clonotype was counted many times. The genes are TRBV5-1 and TRBJ2-5; D is possibly TRBD2 (5 bases). The CDR3 length is 16 residues. Per germline, CDR1 SGHRS and CDR2 YFSETQ. V was clipped by 4 bases and J by 5 bases, with 21 bases between them. The chain's CDR3 is CASSPNGGHSGETQYF. In DNA form, the CDR3 reads TGCGCCAGCAGCCCTAACGGAGGCCACTCGGGGGAGACCCAGTACTTC.

This chain uses TRBV7-8 with TRBJ1-2; maybe TRBD1 (6 bases). The V end lost 0 bases, the J end lost 4 bases, and 12 bases lay between the germline ends. The CDR3 spans 15 residues. The germline V gene encodes CDR1 SGHVS and CDR2 FQNEAQ. DNA for the CDR3: TGTGCCAGCAGCTTAGCCCAACAGGGCGGCTATGGCTACACCTTC. This gives the protein CASSLAQQGGYGYTF. Complete variable domain (other parts from reference TRBV7-8 and TRBJ1-2): GAGVSQSPRYKVAKRGQDVALRCDPISGHVSLFWYQQALGQGPEFLTYFQNEAQLDKSGLPSDRFFAERPEGSVSTLKIQRTQQEDSAVYLCASSLAQQGGYGYTFGSGTRLTVV.

The chain combines TRBV12-3 or TRBV12-4 with TRBJ2-2; TRBD2 might be the D (5 bases). This CDR3 contains 16 residues. Trimming removed 7 bases from V and 1 base from J, with 16 bases in between. CDR3 sequence: CASIGRYSENTGELFF. CDR3 sequence (DNA): TGTGCCAGCATTGGACGATATAGCGAGAACACCGGGGAGCTGTTTTTT.

This clonotype came up a few times. The chain has TRBV7-2 and TRBJ1-2; D is possibly TRBD1 (5 bases). The CDR3 consists of 16 residues. V was shortened by 4 bases and J by 0 bases, with 15 bases between the two germline ends. Germline values: CDR1 SGHTA, CDR2 FQGNSA. The CDR3 DNA is TGTGCCAGCAGCTACCTTCGACAGTCCTCTAACTATGGCTACACCTTC. Protein sequence: CASSYLRQSSNYGYTF.

CDR3 amino acids: CASSPTTGGSYEQYF. The CDR3 bases are TGTGCCAGCAGCCCAACGACAGGGGGCTCCTACGAGCAGTACTTC. V and J are TRBV12-3 or TRBV12-4 and TRBJ2-7, with 9 bases that match TRBD1. This CDR3 comprises 15 residues. Unmatched junction bases numbered 6, after V lost 6 bases and J lost 0 bases.

The chain recombines TRBV7-9 with TRBJ2-1; D is perhaps TRBD2 (6 bases). Between the trimmed V and J ends, which lost 5 bases and 0 bases, there was a span of 14 bases. Per germline, CDR1 SEHNR and CDR2 FQNEAQ (reference sequence). CDR3 size: 16 residues. The CDR3 DNA sequence: TGTGCCAGCAGCCCCCATGGGGGGATCTCCTACAATGAGCAGTTCTTC. This gives the protein CASSPHGGISYNEQFF.

This clonotype was observed a handful of times. This rearrangement joins TRBV3-1 to TRBJ2-2; TRBD1 might be the D (6 bases). V shed 6 bases and J shed 7 bases, with 15 bases lying between them. Germline CDR1 LGHDT, CDR2 YNNKEL (reference sequence). This CDR3 has 14 residues. CDR3 sequence: CASRPTGPNGELFF. For the CDR3, the DNA is TGTGCCAGCAGGCCAACAGGGCCCAACGGGGAGCTGTTTTTT.

The rearrangement joins TRBV18 to TRBJ2-7; D remains unclear. The CDR3 extends over 15 amino acids. Germline V gene data show CDR1 as KGHSH and CDR2 as LQKENI. V was shortened by 3 bases and J by 6 bases, with 18 bases between the two germline ends. The CDR3 nucleotides read TGTGCCAGCTCACCGGCGGTCAGTAAGGAATCCGAGCAGTACTTC. Encoded protein: CASSPAVSKESEQYF.

There are a few counts of this clonotype. The chain is built from TRBV18 and TRBJ2-7; D possibly corresponds to TRBD1 (6 bases). Trimming left V 4 bases short and J 4 bases short, with 11 bases between. This CDR3 region has 13 residues. CDR1 is KGHSH, CDR2 LQKENI, per germline. DNA of the CDR3: TGTGCCAGCTCACAGGACAGCCTGTACGAGCAGTACTTC. Its translation is CASSQDSLYEQYF.

This clonotype showed up just a few times. J is TRBJ1-1 and V is TRBV25-1; D call uncertain. CDR3 length: 15 amino acids. V lost 0 bases, J lost 10 bases, and 18 bases lay in between. Germline V CDR1 and CDR2: MGHDK, SYGVNS. The CDR3 coding sequence is TGTGCCAGCAGTGAATATATGGGAGGTACCGAGGGAGCTTTCTTT. It translates to CASSEYMGGTEGAFF.

The V and J genes are TRBV30 and TRBJ1-1, with D perhaps matching TRBD1 (5 bases). Trimming removed 3 bases at V and 6 bases at J, with 14 bases between. Germline CDR1 reads GTSNPN; CDR2 reads SVGIG (reference sequence). CDR3 length: 13 residues. CDR3: CAWRGFGGAEAFF. In DNA, the CDR3 is TGTGCCTGGAGAGGCTTTGGGGGAGCTGAAGCTTTCTTT.

This clonotype turned up a few times. V is TRBV9 and J is TRBJ1-3; D might be TRBD1 (6 bases). Germline values: CDR1 SGDLS, CDR2 YYNGEE. The V gene lost 0 bases and the J gene lost 4 bases, with 14 bases spanning the gap. This CDR3 is built from 16 residues. The CDR3, as DNA: TGTGCCAGCAGCGTAGAGGCAACAGGGTTGGGAAACACCATATATTTT. Translated: CASSVEATGLGNTIYF. The full variable domain, rest sourced from reference TRBV9 and TRBJ1-3, is DSGVTQTPKHLITATGQRVTLRCSPRSGDLSVYWYQQSLDQGLQFLIQYYNGEERAKGNILERFSAQQFPDLHSELNLSSLELGDSALYFCASSVEATGLGNTIYFGEGSWLTVV.

The chain links TRBV29-1 to TRBJ1-2; D perhaps matches TRBD1 (6 bases). Germline V gives CDR1 SQVTM, CDR2 ANQGSEA. This CDR3 is 13 amino acids long. V gave up 6 bases and J gave up 8 bases, with 19 bases separating them. The CDR3: CSVEQGPFYGYTF. The CDR3 DNA sequence: TGCAGCGTGGAACAGGGTCCCTTTTACGGCTACACCTTC.

This clonotype occurred a few times. V is TRBV2 and J is TRBJ2-7; 8 bases map to TRBD1. Germline V CDR1 and CDR2: SNHLY, FYNNEI. Trimming at V came to 6 bases and at J to 1 base, leaving 11 bases not matched to a gene. This CDR3 is 16 amino acids long. The CDR3: CASSPPDRGPSYEQYF. The CDR3 nucleotides are TGTGCCAGCAGCCCTCCCGACAGGGGCCCGTCCTACGAGCAGTACTTC.

This clonotype was counted ten times or more. The chain links TRBV7-2 to TRBJ1-2; unclear D gene. This CDR3 spans 12 amino acids. Germline V lookup: CDR1 SGHTA, CDR2 FQGNSA. The V gene lost 5 bases and the J gene lost 7 bases, with 11 bases spanning the gap. The CDR3 here is CASSSLRVGYTF. For the CDR3, the DNA is TGTGCCAGCAGCAGTCTAAGGGTTGGCTACACCTTC.

The rearrangement joins TRBV7-9 to TRBJ2-3, with 9 bases lining up with TRBD1. The CDR3 has 18 amino acids. Germline V CDR1 and CDR2: SEHNR, FQNEAQ (reference sequence). The V segment lost 0 bases and the J segment 4 bases; nucleotides outside the gene matches: 11. As DNA, the CDR3 is TGTGCCAGCAGCTTAGCTACTATACGGGACAGGGTGGCAGATACGCAGTATTTT. Amino acid sequence: CASSLATIRDRVADTQYF.

The chain employs TRBV30 and TRBJ1-1; D is undetermined. The CDR3 has 13 amino acids. CDR1 is GTSNPN and CDR2 is SVGIG in the germline V gene (reference sequence). V was trimmed by 2 bases and J by 7 bases, leaving 14 bases between them. The CDR3 loop is CAWSFGGMLEAFF. CDR3 DNA: TGTGCCTGGAGTTTTGGAGGGATGCTTGAAGCTTTCTTT.

This clonotype appeared a few times. V and J are TRBV4-1 and TRBJ2-1; 8 bases match TRBD2. Germline V gene sequence: CDR1 MGHRA, CDR2 YSYEKL. The J segment lost 0 bases and the V segment lost 1 base, leaving 5 bases of the junction unmatched. The CDR3 has 17 amino acids. The CDR3 bases are TGCGCCAGCAGCCAAGGAGCCGGGACTAGCTCCTACAATGAGCAGTTCTTC. Residues: CASSQGAGTSSYNEQFF.